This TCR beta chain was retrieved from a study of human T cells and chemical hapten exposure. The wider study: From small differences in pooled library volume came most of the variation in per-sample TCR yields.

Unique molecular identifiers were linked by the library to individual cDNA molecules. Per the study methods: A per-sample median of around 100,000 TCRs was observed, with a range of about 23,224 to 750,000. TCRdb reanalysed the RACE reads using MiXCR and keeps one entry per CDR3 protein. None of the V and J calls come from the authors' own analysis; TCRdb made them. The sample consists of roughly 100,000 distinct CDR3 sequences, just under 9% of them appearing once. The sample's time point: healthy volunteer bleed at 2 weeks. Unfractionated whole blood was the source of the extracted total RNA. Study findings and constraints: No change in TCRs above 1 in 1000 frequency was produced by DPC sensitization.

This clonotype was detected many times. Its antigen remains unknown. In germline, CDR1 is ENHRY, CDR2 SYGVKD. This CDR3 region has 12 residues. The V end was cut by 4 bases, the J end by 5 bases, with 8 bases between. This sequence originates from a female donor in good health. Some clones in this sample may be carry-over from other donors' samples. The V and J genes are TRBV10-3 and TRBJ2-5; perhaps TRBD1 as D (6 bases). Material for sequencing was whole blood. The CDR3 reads CAISGDTETQYF. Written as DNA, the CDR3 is TGTGCCATCAGTGGGGACACGGAGACCCAGTACTTC.